The 6 T cell receptor beta chains given below trace back to one sample, sequenced in a study of regulatory T cells in long-lasting Graves disease. Regarding time point: newly diagnosed GD, antithyroid drugs for less than 3 months. From PBMCs, RNA was extracted and then used to make the TCR library. Researchers made TCR beta libraries by using iRepertoire HTBI primers and running Arm-PCR on CDR3 regions. TCRdb reprocessed the multiplex PCR reads with MiXCR, giving one entry per CDR3 protein. Of approximately 400,000 distinct CDR3 sequences in the sample, about 14% were seen once. The material sequenced was peripheral blood mononuclear cells (PBMCs), taken at new diagnosis, from a patient treated with antithyroid drugs. These receptors all stem from a female donor with Graves disease.

In this sample, this clonotype turned up many times. The chain recombines TRBV27 with TRBJ1-4; D may be TRBD1 (6 bases). Germline V gives CDR1 MNHEY, CDR2 SMNVEV (reference sequence). There are 15 residues in the CDR3. Trimming stripped 6 bases from V and 8 bases from J, with 19 bases between. For the CDR3, the DNA is TGTGCCAGCAGCCCATCAGGGGCCGGGTGGGAAAAACTGTTTTTT. Protein sequence: CASSPSGAGWEKLFF.

This clonotype occurred a few times. This chain connects TRBV30 to TRBJ2-5, with a possible D match to TRBD1 (7 bases). The CDR3 runs 13 residues. The germline CDR1 and CDR2 sequences are GTSNPN and SVGIG (reference sequence). V was trimmed by 4 bases and J by 5 bases, leaving 14 bases between them. CDR3 sequence: CAWNQGGGETQYF. DNA for the CDR3: TGTGCCTGGAACCAGGGGGGCGGTGAGACCCAGTACTTC.

This clonotype was seen repeatedly, ten times or more. This sequence joins TRBV7-3 and TRBJ2-3, with D perhaps TRBD1 or TRBD2 (6 bases each). Trimming cost V 3 bases and J 3 bases, with 13 bases left between them. The CDR3 runs 15 residues. Germline assignment: CDR1 SGHTA and CDR2 FQGTGA. CDR3 sequence: CASSFDGGPTDTQYF. CDR3 DNA: TGTGCCAGCAGCTTCGATGGGGGGCCTACAGATACGCAGTATTTT.

At least ten counts were recorded for this clonotype. The rearrangement links TRBV11-2 to TRBJ1-2, with D maybe TRBD1 (5 bases). With 3 bases removed from V and 6 bases from J, the gap between germline ends came to 29 bases. In germline, CDR1 is SGHAT, CDR2 FQNNGV. This CDR3 is 19 amino acids long. DNA for the CDR3: TGTGCCAGCAGCTTTTTCGTGCTCCTGGGAAATACAGGACGGAATGGCTACACCTTC. Its protein is CASSFFVLLGNTGRNGYTF.

This clonotype showed up many times. The V and J genes are TRBV3-1 and TRBJ1-2; no clear D gene. Germline V CDR1 and CDR2: LGHDT, YNNKEL (reference sequence). The CDR3 extends over 17 amino acids. The V end lost 0 bases, the J end lost 0 bases, and 14 bases lay between the germline ends. CDR3 bases: TGTGCCAGCAGCCAAGATGGTTTCAAGCAGGCTAACTATGGCTACACCTTC. This gives the protein CASSQDGFKQANYGYTF.

As regards this clonotype: Here the CDR3 omits its conserved ending phenylalanine or tryptophan, so a read error is the likely source. The J gene is TRBJ1-2, the V gene TRBV6-5, with D maybe TRBD1 (6 bases). Germline values: CDR1 MNHEY, CDR2 SVGAGI. The CDR3 is 14 amino acids. V dropped 4 bases and J dropped 8 bases, with 17 bases sitting between them. The CDR3, as DNA: TGTGCCAGCAGTTCTGGGGGCGCATTCAGGGGCTACACCCTC. Amino acid sequence: CASSSGGAFRGYTL.